The T cell receptor beta chain under discussion was sequenced for a study of T cell changes during pregnancy in multiple sclerosis (dated by TCRdb to the late 2010s). A note on the overall study: In women with multiple sclerosis, the researchers looked at how the T cell repertoire shifted as pregnancy progressed.

Preparation of the library involved the immunoSEQ multiplex PCR assay. TCRdb obtained this table from immuneACCESS and retained in-frame rearrangements with V and J assigned. These tables miss some clones; where compared with another copy, unresolved V genes account for less than half of the shortfall, and the remainder is unexplained. The sample table holds about 68,000 clones, of which 92% were seen once. The top ten constitute 1.1% to 1.5% of the sample. A note on this clone: Its antigen remains unidentified. No much larger clone is present one base from it, and per-base qualities are unavailable.

The sequence was obtained from a female donor in good health, enrolled as a control in a pregnancy study. This sample comprised peripheral blood, obtained in the second trimester of pregnancy.

The CDR3 region has the sequence CASSQGAGQGAYEQYF. In nucleotide form, the sequence is TGCGCCAGCAGCCAAGGGGCCGGACAGGGGGCTTACGAGCAGTACTTC. The chain is encoded by TRBV4-1 joined to TRBJ2-7, and TRBD1 matches 11 of the central bases. Germline trimming amounts to 1 base on V and 4 bases on J, with 6 as the count of junction bases outside the gene matches. Reading the germline V gene gives CDR1 MGHRA and CDR2 YSYEKL. The CDR3 sequence holds 16 residues, the cysteine and phenylalanine included. The DNA shown is the 48-base CDR3, in frame from base 1.